This T cell receptor (beta chain) was sequenced in a study of cytomegalovirus exposure and HLA in healthy donors. Primers for the PCR totalled 60 Vbeta and 13 Jbeta. In the source study's methods: Unique TCR beta chains numbered approximately 80 million in a later analysis, with around 11 million shared. Produced via immunoSEQ multiplex PCR; TCRdb's table is partial and in-frame only. V and J calls and clone size are as listed in that table; D and trimming were resolved from the DNA. This table has 95,000 to 100,000 clones, under 80% appearing once. This clone was seen a single time. Sequenced sample: PBMCs. This sequence originates from a man in his forties in good health and CMV-seronegative.

CDR3 sequence reads: CAISGRTANYGYTF. In nucleotides, the CDR3 is TGTGCCATCAGTGGCCGGACAGCAAACTATGGCTACACCTTC. The V and J genes are TRBV10-3 and TRBJ1-2, with D possibly TRBD1 on 6 matching bases. The V gene lost 4 bases and the J gene lost 2 bases, with 11 bases spanning the gap. Germline V gene data show CDR1 as ENHRY and CDR2 as SYGVKD. The CDR3 has 14 amino acids.